Listed below are T cell receptor beta chains from one sample, sequenced in a study of blood T cells in healthy people across ages. TCRdb recomputed calls from the 5' RACE reads with MiXCR, one row per CDR3 protein. The sample comprises about 1.4 million distinct CDR3 sequences, approximately 63% of which are singletons, and more than 6% rests with the top ten. Sequences were obtained from blood. All receptors derive from a man aged 18 to 30 in good health. The CDR3 runs from the conserved cysteine through the conserved F or W. A D gene is named only where the DNA matches it firmly. Clone size is stated in some rows and not others, as once, few, many or a class when expanded.

j_call,clone_size,d_call,v_call,cdr3_nt,cdr3_aa
TRBJ2-7,NA,NA,TRBV12-3/TRBV12-4,TGTGCCAGCACGCACCAGGGGTACGAGCAGTACTTC,CASTHQGYEQYF
TRBJ1-2,few,NA,TRBV4-3,TGCGCCAGCAGCCAAGGCCAGGGGCTTGGGTATGGCTACACCTTC,CASSQGQGLGYGYTF
TRBJ2-5,NA,NA,TRBV4-3,TGCGCCAGCAGTCCCGAGGCCACAGTTAAAGAGACCCAGTACTTC,CASSPEATVKETQYF
TRBJ2-7,NA,NA,TRBV29-1,TGCAGCGCCACCGCGGTTGAAGAGCAGTACTTC,CSATAVEEQYF
TRBJ2-7,NA,NA,TRBV10-3,TGTGCCAACCGCGGTGGCGGAAGCTCCTACAATGAGCAGTACTTC,CANRGGGSSYNEQYF
TRBJ2-5,once,NA,TRBV2,TGTGCCAGCAGCCGGCTAGGATTGGGGACCCAGTACTTC,CASSRLGLGTQYF
TRBJ2-3,NA,TRBD2,TRBV29-1,TGCAGCGTTGAGGGCGAGCGGGGGGCCGCATTGGGGGGCACAGATACGCAGTATTTT,CSVEGERGAALGGTDTQYF
TRBJ1-5,NA,NA,TRBV30,TGTGCCTGGAGTAAGCAAAATCAGCCCCAGCATTTT,CAWSKQNQPQHF
TRBJ2-1,NA,TRBD1,TRBV27,TGTGCCAGCACCTGGGTGGGGGACAGCACGGTGGACAATGAGCAGTTCTTC,CASTWVGDSTVDNEQFF
TRBJ2-5,NA,TRBD2,TRBV24-1,TGTGCCACCAGTGACGGGACTAGCGGCGACGGGCAGTACTTC,CATSDGTSGDGQYF
TRBJ2-1,NA,TRBD2,TRBV20-1,TGCAGTGCTAGAGCGGCGGGGGGGCGGTACAATGAGCAGTTCTTC,CSARAAGGRYNEQFF
TRBJ2-3,NA,NA,TRBV29-1,TGCAGTCTTGGGGGCGGGGTAAACACAGATACGCAGTATTTT,CSLGGGVNTDTQYF
TRBJ1-2,NA,TRBD1,TRBV20-1,TGCAGTGCTAGAGACCTCCGGGACAGCCCTAACTATGGCTACACCTTC,CSARDLRDSPNYGYTF
TRBJ2-7,NA,NA,TRBV20-1,TGCAGTGCTAGAGATAGCGTAGCTTACGAGCAGTACTTC,CSARDSVAYEQYF
TRBJ2-5,NA,TRBD1,TRBV10-3,TGTGCCATCAGTGAGTCAGGGACAGAACAAGAGACCCAGTACTTC,CAISESGTEQETQYF
TRBJ2-3,few,TRBD1,TRBV27,TGTGCCAGCTGGCGACAGGGGGCTTCAGATACGCAGTATTTT,CASWRQGASDTQYF
TRBJ2-1,NA,TRBD2,TRBV20-1,TGCAGTGCTAGATACCCGGGAGGGCCTAACAATGAGCAGTTCTTC,CSARYPGGPNNEQFF
TRBJ1-2,NA,TRBD1,TRBV5-1,TGCGCCAGCAGCTCCGGACAGGGCGTTTCCTGGGGCTACACCTTC,CASSSGQGVSWGYTF
TRBJ2-2,few,NA,TRBV12-3/TRBV12-4,TGTGCCAGCAGTCCCACCAGGGCCGGGGAGCTGTTTTTT,CASSPTRAGELFF
TRBJ2-5,NA,NA,TRBV29-1,TGCAGCGTTGAAATTGAGGGAGGTCAAGAGACCCAGTACTTC,CSVEIEGGQETQYF
TRBJ1-1,NA,TRBD1,TRBV4-1,TGCGCCAGCAGCCAAGAACAGGGGGTGGCTGAAGCTTTCTTT,CASSQEQGVAEAFF
TRBJ2-7,few,TRBD2,TRBV20-1,TGCAGTGCTAGAGCCCATAGCGGGAGCCCCTACGAGCAGTACTTC,CSARAHSGSPYEQYF
TRBJ2-2,NA,NA,TRBV20-1,TGCAGTGCTAGTAACGGTCGCACTCCCGGGGAGCCGTTTTTT,CSASNGRTPGEPFF
TRBJ2-1,NA,NA,TRBV7-6,TGTGCCAGCAGCTTAGTTTCTGCTACATACAATGAGCAGTTCTTC,CASSLVSATYNEQFF
TRBJ2-1,NA,NA,TRBV2,TGTGCCAGCAGACAGGGGGTAGCGGGGTACAATGAGCAGTTCTTC,CASRQGVAGYNEQFF
TRBJ1-2,NA,TRBD1,TRBV2,TGTGCCAGCAGTGAGGCAGGGGGCGGTATAGGAGGCTACACCTTC,CASSEAGGGIGGYTF
TRBJ1-5,few,NA,TRBV12-3/TRBV12-4,TGTGCCAGCAGTTTAGGGCAGTCGGCATTCAATCAGCCCCAGCATTTT,CASSLGQSAFNQPQHF
TRBJ2-6,NA,NA,TRBV4-3,TGCGCCAGCAGCCAGGAACGGGCCCTTTTTTCTGGGGCCAACGTCCTGACTTTC,CASSQERALFSGANVLTF
TRBJ2-7,NA,TRBD2,TRBV20-1,TGCAGTGCCCAGCGGGGGGTCCTCAATGAGCAGTACTTC,CSAQRGVLNEQYF
TRBJ2-7,few,NA,TRBV6-2/TRBV6-3,TGTGCCAGCAGTGGAGTCCCCTACGAGCAGTACTTC,CASSGVPYEQYF
TRBJ1-4,NA,TRBD1,TRBV7-2,TGTGCCAGCAGCTTAGCGGGGACAGGGGGGAGTGAAAAACTGTTTTTT,CASSLAGTGGSEKLFF
TRBJ2-5,NA,TRBD1,TRBV9,TGTGCCAGCAGCGTAGAGGGGACAGCGCTGGAGACCCTGTACTTC,CASSVEGTALETLYF
TRBJ1-1,few,NA,TRBV6-6,TGTGCCAGCAGTTACTCCCATAGGGGGGTGAGGGGCACTGAAGCTTTCTTT,CASSYSHRGVRGTEAFF
TRBJ2-3,NA,NA,TRBV10-3,TGTGCCACCGCCCGGGATTTTCGCAGCACAGATACGCAGTATTTT,CATARDFRSTDTQYF
TRBJ2-1,few,NA,TRBV29-1,TGCAGCGTTGTAAATTTGGACGGAGAGCAGTTCTTC,CSVVNLDGEQFF
TRBJ2-1,NA,NA,TRBV6-1,TGTGCCAGCAGTGATATTACCAGCCATGAGCAGTTCTTC,CASSDITSHEQFF
TRBJ2-5,few,TRBD2,TRBV5-1,TGCGCCAGCATACATTGGCGGGGGAGCCAAGAGACCCAGTACTTC,CASIHWRGSQETQYF
TRBJ2-3,NA,NA,TRBV15,TGTGCCACCAGCAGAGTAATCGCAGATACGCAGTATTTT,CATSRVIADTQYF
TRBJ2-1,NA,NA,TRBV11-2,TGTGCCAGCAGCCCATTGACCCCTAACAATGAGCAGTTCTTC,CASSPLTPNNEQFF
TRBJ1-3,NA,NA,TRBV7-2,TGTGCCAGCAGCGCTAGAAGAAACACCATATATTTT,CASSARRNTIYF
TRBJ2-5,NA,NA,TRBV5-1,TGCGCCAGCAGCCGCGTTTGGGGCAGACCTCAAGAGACCCAGTACTTC,CASSRVWGRPQETQYF
TRBJ1-1,NA,NA,TRBV29-1,TGCAGCGTTGATACGGGAACTGAAGCTTTCTTT,CSVDTGTEAFF
TRBJ1-2,NA,TRBD1,TRBV20-1,TGCAGTGCTAGAGATGGGACAGGCCGCCTTCGCGGCTACACCTTC,CSARDGTGRLRGYTF
TRBJ2-6,NA,NA,TRBV6-1,TGTGCCAGCAGTTCAACCGGGACAACTGGGGCCAACGTCCTGACTTTC,CASSSTGTTGANVLTF
TRBJ1-1,once,NA,TRBV12-3/TRBV12-4,TGTGCCAGCAGTTTTAGCGCCGTTAAAGCTTTCTTT,CASSFSAVKAFF
TRBJ1-1,many,NA,TRBV6-5,TGTGCCAGCAGTTACGGGGATACTGAAGCTTTCTTT,CASSYGDTEAFF
TRBJ1-1,NA,TRBD1,TRBV7-9,TGTGCCAGCAGCCCGCCCATTTCCACAGGGGGAGGCACTGAAGCTTTCTTT,CASSPPISTGGGTEAFF
TRBJ2-1,NA,TRBD2,TRBV7-2,TGTGCCAGCAGCTTAGCCCCCGGGGGGATCTACAATGAGCAGTTCTTC,CASSLAPGGIYNEQFF
TRBJ2-1,NA,TRBD2,TRBV7-9,TGTGCCAGCAGCCCGTCGACTAGCGCTAGCTCCTACAATGAGCAGTTCTTC,CASSPSTSASSYNEQFF
TRBJ1-6,once,NA,TRBV7-6,TGTGCCAGCAGGGGGACGTGGGATTCACCCCTCCACTTT,CASRGTWDSPLHF
TRBJ2-7,NA,TRBD2,TRBV6-5,TGTGCCAGCAGTTACATTAGCGGGCCACCCACCTACGAGCAGTACTTC,CASSYISGPPTYEQYF
TRBJ2-1,NA,NA,TRBV12-3/TRBV12-4,TGTGCCAGCAGTCCGACAAGTAGCTCCTACAATGAGCAGTTCTTC,CASSPTSSSYNEQFF
TRBJ2-5,NA,NA,TRBV12-5,TGTGCTAGTGGTTTAGGGCCGGGGATAGGCCAAGAGACCCAGTACTTC,CASGLGPGIGQETQYF
TRBJ2-7,once,NA,TRBV25-1,TGTGCCAGCAGTGAATTCGGAGACGAGCAGTACTTC,CASSEFGDEQYF
TRBJ1-6,NA,NA,TRBV10-3,TGTGCCATCAGTGAATCCCCAGGGGAAAATTCACCCCTCCACTTT,CAISESPGENSPLHF